The T cell receptor (beta chain) described here comes from a study of blood T cell repertoires in COVID-19. V lost 7 bases, J lost 4 bases, and 22 bases lay in between. The CDR3 has 16 residues. In germline, CDR1 is LNHDA, CDR2 SQIVND (reference sequence). Only in-frame clones appear in the TCRdb table, and some are missing; sequencing was by immunoSEQ multiplex PCR. This table holds a few hundred thousand clones, approximately 86% found once. This TCR was sampled from a man younger than 35 with active or convalescent COVID-19. The chain links TRBV19 to TRBJ1-2; unclear D gene. Sample: peripheral blood. CDR3 loop: CASISPRAIGSYGYTF. In DNA, the CDR3 is TGTGCCAGTATTTCGCCGAGGGCCATAGGAAGCTATGGCTACACCTTC.